Each of the 20 T cell receptor beta chains below was sequenced from the same sample in a study of post-analysis software for immune sequencing data. Overall study findings and caveats: In patients, 4 to 6 TRBV segments were more frequent than in controls, with TRBV5-6, TRBV5-1 and TRBV20-1 among them.

Their antigens are not known. The authors incorporated unique molecular identifiers into the TCR beta cDNA libraries. TCRdb recomputed calls from the PCR reads with MiXCR, one row per CDR3 protein. The table lists roughly 580,000 distinct CDR3 sequences, 44% of them singletons, with roughly 1.8% in the top ten. The sequenced material came from blood. All receptors come from a girl aged 10-17 years with multiple sclerosis.

The V and J genes are TRBV12-3 or TRBV12-4 and TRBJ2-7; D is possibly TRBD2 (6 bases). Trimming removed 4 bases from V and 3 bases from J, with 16 bases in between. There are 15 residues in the CDR3. In DNA, the CDR3 is TGTGCCAGCAGTTCCATGTTGAGGAGGGGCTACGAGCAGTACTTC. This sequence encodes CASSSMLRRGYEQYF.

The chain carries TRBV24-1 and TRBJ2-1, with D perhaps TRBD2 (5 bases). The CDR3 covers 16 residues. Germline CDR1 is KGHDR and CDR2 is SFDVKD. Trimming cost V 3 bases and J 4 bases, with 15 bases left between them. In DNA, the CDR3 is TGTGCCACCAGTGATCCCAAGGCGGGCGAATACAATGAGCAGTTCTTC. Protein: CATSDPKAGEYNEQFF.

Only a few counts were recorded for this clonotype. V and J are TRBV11-2 and TRBJ2-6, with D unresolved. This CDR3 comprises 16 residues. Germline loops: CDR1 SGHAT, CDR2 FQNNGV. V lost 3 bases and J lost 5, with 14 bases in between. CDR3 in amino acids: CASSLSGELWANVLTF. The CDR3, as DNA: TGTGCCAGCAGCTTGTCAGGCGAACTCTGGGCCAACGTCCTGACTTTC.

This clonotype has just a few counts. The chain employs TRBV20-1 and TRBJ2-3; D is unclear. Trimming left V 1 base short and J 0 bases short, with 8 bases between. Germline V gives CDR1 DFQATT, CDR2 SNEGSKA (reference sequence). CDR3 size: 14 residues. The CDR3 DNA sequence: TGCAGTGCTAGAGTTGAAGGGAGCACAGATACGCAGTATTTT. It is translated as CSARVEGSTDTQYF.

This clonotype was found once. This chain joins TRBV27 and TRBJ2-7; 7 nucleotides align to TRBD1. The V gene end was trimmed by 5 bases and the J gene end by 6 bases; junction bases not matched to a gene: 4. The V gene's germline CDR1 is MNHEY and CDR2 SMNVEV (reference sequence). The CDR3 totals 12 residues. This CDR3 reads CASSDRVGEQYF. CDR3 nucleotides: TGTGCCAGCAGTGACAGGGTCGGCGAGCAGTACTTC.

CDR3 DNA sequence: TGTGCCAGCAGCCTCGGAGAGATCGGGGAGCTGTTTTTT. It is translated as CASSLGEIGELFF. The chain employs TRBV12-3 or TRBV12-4 and TRBJ2-2; D not certain. The CDR3 is 13 residues long. V gave up 6 bases and J gave up 7 bases, with 12 bases separating them.

This clonotype was seen more than once but under ten times. The chain combines TRBV12-3 or TRBV12-4 with TRBJ2-1, with TRBD1 identical over 10 bases. With 2 bases clipped from V and 4 bases from J, the junction kept 2 bases outside the gene matches. The CDR3 has 15 amino acids. The CDR3 DNA is TGTGCCAGCAGTTTAAGGACAGGGGGATACAATGAGCAGTTCTTC. Translation: CASSLRTGGYNEQFF.

This clonotype was seen a handful of times. The gene calls are TRBV10-3 and TRBJ1-4; 8 bases are a match to TRBD1. V was clipped by 3 bases and J by 7 bases; unmatched bases: 1. Germline loops: CDR1 ENHRY, CDR2 SYGVKD. This CDR3 contains 13 residues. CDR3 in amino acids: CAISEGQGEKLFF. The CDR3 nucleotides read TGTGCCATCAGTGAAGGACAGGGTGAAAAACTGTTTTTT.

V and J are TRBV12-3 or TRBV12-4 and TRBJ2-7, with 7 bases aligning to TRBD2. This CDR3 region has 15 residues. The ends lost 5 bases at V and 3 bases at J; junction bases unmatched: 10. CDR3: CASSPRGAGHYEQYF. CDR3 sequence (DNA): TGTGCCAGCAGTCCCCGAGGAGCGGGGCACTACGAGCAGTACTTC.

The V and J genes are TRBV6-2 or TRBV6-3 and TRBJ1-5; TRBD1 matches at 8 bases. The germline V gene has CDR1 MNHEY and CDR2 SVGEGT. The CDR3 has 13 amino acids. With V trimmed by 8 bases and J by 7 bases, 7 bases remained unmatched. The CDR3 DNA follows: TGTGCCAGCGGACAGGGTGGAGGGCAGCCCCAGCATTTT. It translates to CASGQGGGQPQHF.

This clonotype has just one count. The chain carries TRBV12-3 or TRBV12-4 and TRBJ1-2, with 8 bases that match TRBD1. Trimming removed 5 bases from V and 4 bases from J; junction bases left unmatched: 6. The length of the CDR3 is 14 residues. The CDR3 sequence is CASSPDRGSYGYTF. In DNA, the CDR3 is TGTGCCAGCAGTCCAGACAGGGGTAGCTATGGCTACACCTTC.

This clonotype was detected only a few times. J is TRBJ2-1 and V is TRBV12-3 or TRBV12-4; 9 nucleotides match TRBD2. The V segment lost 6 bases and the J segment 15 bases; nucleotides outside the gene matches: 9. The CDR3 extends over 12 amino acids. DNA of the CDR3: TGTGCCAGCAGCCCTGGGGGGACTAGCTCGTTCTTC. It translates to CASSPGGTSSFF.

The genes are TRBV5-1 and TRBJ1-2; tentative D call: TRBD1 (5 bases). Germline V gene lookup returns CDR1 SGHRS and CDR2 YFSETQ. This CDR3 spans 15 amino acids. The ends were cut back, 4 bases at V and 6 bases at J, with 19 bases in the middle. The CDR3 protein is CASSRGPVGLDGYTF. As DNA, the CDR3 is TGCGCCAGCAGCAGGGGCCCTGTTGGATTGGATGGCTACACCTTC.

This chain uses TRBV5-1 with TRBJ2-3; TRBD1 matches at 8 bases. V lost 3 bases and J lost 4; bases outside the gene matches: 10. Germline V gene lookup returns CDR1 SGHRS and CDR2 YFSETQ. This CDR3 is built from 16 residues. This CDR3 is CASSWRTGRDADTQYF. DNA of the CDR3: TGCGCCAGCAGCTGGCGGACAGGGAGAGATGCAGATACGCAGTATTTT.

The chain recombines TRBV6-1 with TRBJ1-4, with D possibly being TRBD1 (5 bases). The V end was cut by 5 bases, the J end by 7 bases, with 11 bases between. The germline gives CDR1 MNHNS, CDR2 SASEGT. The CDR3 is made up of 13 amino acids. The CDR3 region has the DNA TGTGCCAGCAGTAGGGACCATGGTGAAAAACTGTTTTTT. Protein: CASSRDHGEKLFF.

The chain links TRBV12-3 or TRBV12-4 to TRBJ2-1, with 14 bases matching TRBD2. V lost 5 bases and J lost 9; bases outside the gene matches: 6. This CDR3 contains 15 residues. CDR3 residues: CASSLGTSGSGEQFF. CDR3 nucleotide sequence: TGTGCCAGCAGTCTCGGGACTAGCGGGAGTGGTGAGCAGTTCTTC.

This chain uses TRBV5-6 with TRBJ2-7, with TRBD2 matching over 7 bases. J gave up 3 bases and V 3 bases, and 3 bases lay outside the gene matches. Germline CDR1 and CDR2: SGHDT and YYEEEE. This CDR3 comprises 13 residues. Here the CDR3 DNA reads TGTGCCAGCAGCTCCGGGACTAACTACGAGCAGTACTTC. Protein sequence: CASSSGTNYEQYF.

This rearrangement joins TRBV6-1 to TRBJ1-2; perhaps TRBD1 as D (6 bases). The CDR3 contains 13 residues. In germline, CDR1 is MNHNS, CDR2 SASEGT. Trimming left V 8 bases short and J 2 bases short, with 12 bases between. The CDR3 region is CASGRQANYGYTF. In nucleotides, the CDR3 is TGTGCCAGCGGTAGACAGGCCAACTATGGCTACACCTTC.

This clonotype was picked up a small number of times. J is TRBJ1-2 and V is TRBV6-6; TRBD1 might be the D (5 bases). The length of the CDR3 is 13 residues. V lost 5 bases and J lost 2, with 9 bases in between. Germline CDR1 is MNHNY and CDR2 is SVGAGI (reference sequence). This CDR3 is CASSKGPNYGYTF. The CDR3 region has the DNA TGTGCCAGCAGTAAGGGACCGAACTATGGCTACACCTTC.

The rearrangement joins TRBV12-3 or TRBV12-4 to TRBJ2-7; no clear D. There are 14 residues in the CDR3. With 6 bases removed from V and 0 bases from J, the gap between germline ends came to 12 bases. Here the CDR3 DNA reads TGTGCCAGCAGCCGCGGCGAACACTCCTACGAGCAGTACTTC. Translation gives CASSRGEHSYEQYF.